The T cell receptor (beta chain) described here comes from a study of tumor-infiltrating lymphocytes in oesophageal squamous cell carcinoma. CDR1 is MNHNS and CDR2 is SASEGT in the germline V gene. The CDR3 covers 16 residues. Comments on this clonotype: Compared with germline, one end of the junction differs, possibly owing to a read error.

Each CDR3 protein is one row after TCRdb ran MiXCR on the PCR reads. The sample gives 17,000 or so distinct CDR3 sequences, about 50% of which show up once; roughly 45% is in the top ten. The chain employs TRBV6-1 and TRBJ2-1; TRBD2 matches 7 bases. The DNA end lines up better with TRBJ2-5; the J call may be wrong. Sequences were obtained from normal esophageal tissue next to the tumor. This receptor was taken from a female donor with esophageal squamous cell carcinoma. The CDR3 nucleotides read TGTGTCAGCAAAATGTGGTCGGGAGGAGGAAAAGAGACCCAGTACTTC. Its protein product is CVSKMWSGGGKETQYF.